A single sample gave rise to the 4 T cell receptor beta chains below, sequenced in a study of T-cell reconstitution after alpha-beta-depleted transplantation in children. The library targeted TCRbeta and was prepared with unique molecular identifiers. TCRdb ran MiXCR on the PCR reads and lists one entry per CDR3 protein. The sample has approximately 91,000 distinct CDR3 sequences, about 8% seen once. The sequenced sample was PBMCs from the stem cell graft donor, obtained from the stem cell graft. These receptors originate from a human donor who donated a stem cell graft to a child with congenital amegakaryocytic thrombocytopenia.

This clonotype was counted at least ten times. The V call is TRBV5-1, the J call TRBJ2-5; TRBD2 aligns across 8 bases. Trimming took 1 base from V and 1 from J; bases not matched to a gene: 3. This CDR3 comprises 15 residues. Germline CDR1 is SGHRS and CDR2 is YFSETQ. CDR3 nucleotides: TGCGCCAGCAGCTTGCAAGCGGGGGCCCAAGAGACCCAGTACTTC. Its protein is CASSLQAGAQETQYF.

This clonotype was observed at least ten times. The J gene is TRBJ2-7, the V gene TRBV5-1; TRBD1 matches at 12 bases. The ends lost 4 bases at V and 6 bases at J; junction bases unmatched: 8. The CDR3 contains 15 residues. Germline CDR1 SGHRS, CDR2 YFSETQ. The CDR3 protein is CASSLTGQGASEQYF. CDR3 in DNA: TGCGCCAGCAGCCTAACGGGACAGGGGGCATCCGAGCAGTACTTC.

This clonotype was observed many times. This chain joins TRBV5-1 and TRBJ2-3; 11 bases map to TRBD2. CDR3 size: 14 residues. Germline-derived CDR1 and CDR2 are SGHRS and YFSETQ. The J segment lost 6 bases and the V segment lost 1 base, leaving 1 base of the junction unmatched. In DNA, the CDR3 is TGCGCCAGCAGCTTGACTAGCGGGAGTGATACGCAGTATTTT. Its protein is CASSLTSGSDTQYF.

This clonotype has at least ten counts. V and J are TRBV5-6 and TRBJ1-6, with 9 nucleotides matching TRBD1. The CDR3 consists of 15 residues. Per germline, CDR1 SGHDT and CDR2 YYEEEE. The V and J ends lost 2 bases and 9 bases, in that order; junction bases with no gene match: 6. CDR3 residues: CASSFAGTGSSPLHF. DNA for the CDR3: TGTGCCAGCAGCTTTGCTGGGACAGGGAGTTCACCCCTCCACTTT.